These 26 T cell receptor beta chains were sequenced from one sample in a study of metastatic and nonmetastatic thyroid tumors. Every patient was untreated before thyroid surgery. TCRdb reanalyzed the PCR reads via MiXCR. Among fewer than 15,000 clones listed, roughly 12% were seen once. Material for sequencing was blood. The receptors shown here come from a female donor with papillary thyroid cancer or a benign thyroid nodule (not recorded which). Some clones in this sample may be carry-over from other donors' samples.

This clone was seen a handful of times. A junction boundary mismatches the germline segment, possibly from a read error. The rearrangement joins TRBV6-1 to TRBJ1-1, with D perhaps matching TRBD1 (5 bases). Germline CDR1 is MNHNS and CDR2 is SASEGT. This CDR3 comprises 13 residues. The CDR3 here is CASTKSQVPEALF. CDR3 in DNA: TGTGCCAGCACCAAGTCACAGGTCCCTGAAGCTTTATTT.

Within the sample, this clone is medium-sized. V is TRBV6-1 and J is TRBJ1-1; D possibly corresponds to TRBD1 (5 bases). Germline values: CDR1 MNHNS, CDR2 SASEGT. CDR3 length equals 14 residues. Trimming left V 6 bases short and J 0 bases short, with 11 bases between. The CDR3 bases are TGTGCCAGCAGGGGAACACAGGTGAACACTGAAGCTTTCTTT. Encoded protein: CASRGTQVNTEAFF.

V is TRBV12-3 or TRBV12-4 and J is TRBJ1-6, with no clear D. Trimming removed 7 bases at V and 5 bases at J, with 12 bases between. CDR3 length: 14 residues. The CDR3 nucleotides read TGTGCCAGCACCCATGGAGCCAATAATTCACCCCTCCACTTT. Its protein product is CASTHGANNSPLHF.

This clone has ten or more counts. The chain joins TRBV4-1 to TRBJ2-6, with 7 bases identical to TRBD2. Germline assignment: CDR1 MGHRA and CDR2 YSYEKL. The ends lost 0 bases at V and 1 base at J; junction bases unmatched: 9. The CDR3 covers 19 residues. DNA for the CDR3: TGCGCCAGCAGCCAAGAAGGAAGTCTAGCGGCTTCTGGGGCCAACGTCCTGACTTTC. Its protein product is CASSQEGSLAASGANVLTF.

This clone ranks as medium-sized. The rearrangement links TRBV28 to TRBJ2-3; 10 positions agree with TRBD2. Germline V gene sequence: CDR1 MDHEN, CDR2 SYDVKM. The length of the CDR3 is 14 residues. The ends lost 10 bases at V and 2 bases at J; junction bases unmatched: 6. The CDR3 DNA sequence: TGTGCCACCAGAACTAGCGGGGCCACAGATACGCAGTATTTT. The encoded protein is CATRTSGATDTQYF.

This clone turned up a few times. One junction end disagrees with the germline gene, perhaps due to a read error. The sample holds other DNA sequences that translate to the same CDR3. This chain connects TRBV12-3 or TRBV12-4 to TRBJ1-2; D is unresolved. This CDR3 is 15 amino acids long. The CDR3 sequence is CASRTGGAVIDGYTF. CDR3 coding DNA: TGTGCCAGCCGTACGGGCGGAGCTGTGATCGATGGATACACCTTC.

This clone appeared many times. V usage is TRBV5-5 and J usage is TRBJ2-1; possible D gene TRBD2, 6 bases. This CDR3 is 15 amino acids long. Germline CDR1 SGHKS, CDR2 YYEKEE (reference sequence). With 0 bases removed from V and 1 base from J, the gap between germline ends came to 8 bases. This chain's CDR3 is CASSLDSGSYNEQFF. CDR3 in DNA: TGTGCCAGCAGCTTGGACAGCGGGTCCTACAATGAGCAGTTCTTC.

This clone was picked up many times. The chain recombines TRBV12-3 or TRBV12-4 with TRBJ1-1; D is perhaps TRBD1 (6 bases). The length of the CDR3 is 13 residues. Trimming stripped 6 bases from V and 6 bases from J, with 14 bases between. CDR3 DNA sequence: TGTGCCAGCAGGGATACAGGGTTCGCTGAAGCTTTCTTT. Translation gives CASRDTGFAEAFF.

The table lists this clone with a few counts. The CDR3 DNA sequence: TGTGCCAGAAGCACGGACGGAGATTTTCAGCCCCAGCATTTT. As protein: CARSTDGDFQPQHF. The genes are TRBV6-1 and TRBJ1-5, with D unclear. Between the trimmed V and J ends, which lost 9 bases and 6 bases, there was a span of 18 bases. This CDR3 is built from 14 residues. Per germline, CDR1 MNHNS and CDR2 SASEGT.

In its sample, this clone ranks as medium-sized (0.01 to 0.1%). The chain recombines TRBV7-8 with TRBJ2-7; 11 bases fit TRBD2. The V gene end was trimmed by 3 bases and the J gene end by 3 bases; junction bases not matched to a gene: 1. Germline CDR1 reads SGHVS; CDR2 reads FQNEAQ. The CDR3 is 14 amino acids. The CDR3 DNA follows: TGTGCCAGCAGCTTCACTAGCGGGGGCTACGAGCAGTACTTC. Encoded protein: CASSFTSGGYEQYF.

The sample holds many counts of this clone. Other DNA sequences from this sample encode an identical CDR3 as well. The chain combines TRBV11-2 with TRBJ1-1, with D hard to call. Trimming stripped 0 bases from V and 1 base from J, with 6 bases between. The CDR3 is 14 residues long. Germline V gene data show CDR1 as SGHAT and CDR2 as FQNNGV. In DNA, the CDR3 is TGTGCCAGCAGCTTAGATACACGGAACACTGAAGCTTTCTTT. Translating gives CASSLDTRNTEAFF.

By its share, this clone is medium-sized. This rearrangement joins TRBV6-1 to TRBJ1-1, with D perhaps TRBD1 (6 bases). V dropped 7 bases and J dropped 4 bases, with 13 bases sitting between them. CDR1 and CDR2 (germline): MNHNS, SASEGT. The CDR3 extends over 13 amino acids. CDR3 sequence: CASKSGDGTEAFF. CDR3 in DNA: TGTGCCAGCAAGTCAGGGGATGGCACTGAAGCTTTCTTT.

This clone was picked up many times. The chain combines TRBV28 with TRBJ1-5; D unresolved. This CDR3 has 13 residues. V shed 5 bases and J shed 5 bases, with 10 bases lying between them. Germline loops: CDR1 MDHEN, CDR2 SYDVKM. CDR3 nucleotide sequence: TGTGCCAGCAGTCCCCTTGGAGATCAGCCCCAGCATTTT. It codes for CASSPLGDQPQHF.

Judged by abundance, this clone is medium-sized. The gene calls are TRBV24-1 and TRBJ1-2; 7 nucleotides match TRBD1. V trimming: 4 bases; J trimming: 8 bases; junction bases outside the gene matches: 6. The germline gives CDR1 KGHDR, CDR2 SFDVKD. This CDR3 contains 13 residues. This CDR3 reads CATSDYRGTGYTF. The CDR3 coding sequence is TGTGCCACCAGTGACTACAGGGGAACGGGCTACACCTTC.

With regard to this clone: A much larger clone is a single base away; this may be a read error. Other DNA sequences in this specimen translate into the identical CDR3. J is TRBJ2-7 and V is TRBV5-1, with D possibly called TRBD1 or TRBD2 (5 bases each). V lost 4 bases to trimming and J lost 0 bases, with 11 bases between them. CDR1 and CDR2 (germline): SGHRS, YFSETQ. The CDR3 spans 14 residues. CDR3 in DNA: TGCGCCAGCAGCCCTTACGGGACCTCCTACGAGCAGTACTTC. This gives the protein CASSPYGTSYEQYF.

In this sample, this clone turned up many times. This chain joins TRBV13 and TRBJ1-1; D remains ambiguous. Trimming cost V 6 bases and J 4 bases, with 15 bases left between them. This CDR3 is built from 14 residues. The germline gives CDR1 PRHDT, CDR2 FYEKMQ (reference sequence). The CDR3 region has the DNA TGTGCCAGCAGGACCTACGGGCCCGGCACTGAAGCTTTCTTT. It codes for CASRTYGPGTEAFF.

In its sample, this clone was seen a few times. The chain has TRBV28 and TRBJ1-2; D remains ambiguous. V dropped 3 bases and J dropped 6 bases, with 14 bases sitting between them. Germline assignment: CDR1 MDHEN and CDR2 SYDVKM. This CDR3 comprises 14 residues. CDR3 DNA: TGTGCCAGCAGTTTTGGAAGGTCGCGAGATGGCTACACCTTC. Translating it yields CASSFGRSRDGYTF.

This clone was counted ten times or more. The chain combines TRBV19 with TRBJ1-4; possibly TRBD1 for D (5 bases). The CDR3 loop spans 14 amino acids. With 6 bases removed from V and 2 bases from J, the gap between germline ends came to 10 bases. Germline CDR1 is LNHDA and CDR2 is SQIVND (reference sequence). This CDR3 is CASSGGPTNEKLFF. The CDR3 DNA reads as TGTGCCAGTAGCGGGGGACCCACTAATGAAAAACTGTTTTTT.

This clone was recorded many times. The gene calls are TRBV20-1 and TRBJ2-5; 8 bases agree with TRBD2. The CDR3 contains 13 residues. V dropped 5 bases and J dropped 1; count of bases not matched to a gene: 3. From germline, CDR1 is DFQATT and CDR2 SNEGSKA (reference sequence). The CDR3 region is CSAYSGTQETQYF. DNA of the CDR3: TGCAGTGCTTATAGCGGGACCCAAGAGACCCAGTACTTC.

Relative to its sample, this clone is medium-sized (0.01 to 0.1%). J is TRBJ1-2 and V is TRBV30, with TRBD1 identical over 8 bases. The V gene end was trimmed by 3 bases and the J gene end by 8 bases; junction bases not matched to a gene: 11. The CDR3 runs to 14 residues. Germline CDR1 is GTSNPN and CDR2 is SVGIG (reference sequence). CDR3 nucleotides: TGTGCCTGGAGCCGGGACAGGCCCGCGGGGGGCTACACCTTC. Translated, it gives CAWSRDRPAGGYTF.

In its sample, this clone was seen a few times. The junction shows a germline mismatch at one end, possibly a read error. The rearrangement links TRBV6-1 to TRBJ1-1; the D is unclear. Germline V gene lookup returns CDR1 MNHNS and CDR2 SASEGT. This CDR3 is built from 13 residues. CDR3 coding DNA: TGTGCCAGCAGCCTAGGTTCAGTGGCTGAATCTTTCTTT. Encoded protein: CASSLGSVAESFF.

The gene calls are TRBV24-1 and TRBJ2-1; 9 positions agree with TRBD1. Germline V gene sequence: CDR1 KGHDR, CDR2 SFDVKD. This CDR3 has 21 residues. The V and J ends lost 3 bases and 0 bases, in that order; junction bases with no gene match: 17. CDR3 sequence reads: CATSDAGDREDSGGSYNEQFF. The CDR3, as DNA: TGTGCCACCAGTGATGCAGGGGACAGGGAGGATTCCGGAGGCTCCTACAATGAGCAGTTCTTC.

This clone is labeled medium-sized (0.01 to 0.1%). V is TRBV27 and J is TRBJ1-2; D remains ambiguous. Germline V gene sequence: CDR1 MNHEY, CDR2 SMNVEV (reference sequence). The CDR3 totals 13 residues. V was trimmed by 5 bases and J by 8 bases, leaving 15 bases between them. CDR3 region: CASSPQRSGGYTF. CDR3 nucleotides: TGTGCCAGCAGTCCTCAGCGCTCAGGCGGCTACACCTTC.

As concerns this clone: One base away lies a much larger clone, so this may be a sequencing read error. The V gene is TRBV29-1, the J gene TRBJ2-1, with D unclear. The CDR3 runs to 11 residues. Trimming removed 0 bases at V and 8 bases at J, with 5 bases between. Germline loops: CDR1 SQVTM, CDR2 ANQGSEA. CDR3 amino acids: CSVEEVYEQFF. The CDR3, as DNA: TGCAGCGTTGAAGAAGTCTATGAGCAGTTCTTC.

This clone has ten or more counts. At the DNA level, this CDR3 is encoded by other sequences in the same sample as well. The V call is TRBV30, the J call TRBJ2-4; TRBD1 might be the D (5 bases). The CDR3 is made up of 13 amino acids. V lost 0 bases, J lost 8 bases, and 11 bases lay in between. Germline CDR1 and CDR2: GTSNPN and SVGIG (reference sequence). The CDR3 protein is CAWSVLVGDIQYF. The CDR3 DNA reads TGTGCCTGGAGTGTACTGGTAGGGGACATTCAGTACTTC.

This clone was detected a few times. A read error may explain this, as a much larger clone is one base away. The sample contains more than one DNA sequence encoding this CDR3. The V and J genes are TRBV19 and TRBJ2-7; maybe TRBD1 (6 bases). The CDR3 totals 14 residues. Germline V CDR1 and CDR2: LNHDA, SQIVND (reference sequence). As DNA, the CDR3 is TGTGCTAGTAGTGAAACAGGGAGCTCCTACGAGCAGTACTTC. Encoded protein: CASSETGSSYEQYF.